Presented here are 23 T cell receptor beta chains from one specimen sequenced in a study of blood T cells in healthy people across ages. The second PCR ran roughly 6 to 12 cycles with a sample-barcoded 5' primer and J-beta primers. TCRdb analysed the 5' RACE reads with MiXCR anew, one entry per CDR3 protein. The sample carries hundreds of thousands of distinct CDR3 sequences, roughly 32% recorded once. The sequencing input was blood. Receptors were obtained from a woman of 80 years or more in good health.

V is TRBV9 and J is TRBJ2-5; 8 bases agree with TRBD2. The CDR3 has 15 residues. V trimming: 4 bases; J trimming: 1 base; junction bases outside the gene matches: 6. CDR1 and CDR2 from the germline V gene are SGDLS and YYNGEE. The DNA for the CDR3 is TGTGCCAGCAGCCTATGGACTAGCCCCCAAGAGACCCAGTACTTC. The encoded protein is CASSLWTSPQETQYF.

This clonotype was seen at least ten times. The V call is TRBV27, the J call TRBJ2-2, with D possibly TRBD2 on 6 matching bases. The CDR3 has 14 residues. V shed 5 bases and J shed 9 bases, with 16 bases lying between them. Germline values: CDR1 MNHEY, CDR2 SMNVEV (reference sequence). This CDR3 reads CASSPSGGARELFF. DNA for the CDR3: TGTGCCAGCAGTCCCTCCGGGGGAGCTCGGGAGCTGTTTTTT.

In this sample, this clonotype turned up a few times. A much larger clone is a single base away; this may be a read error. The chain combines TRBV20-1 with TRBJ2-1, with 9 nucleotides matching TRBD2. V was pared by 1 base and J by 7 bases, with 11 bases of the junction left unmatched. The CDR3 is 16 amino acids. Germline V gene sequence: CDR1 DFQATT, CDR2 SNEGSKA (reference sequence). CDR3 nucleotide sequence: TGCAGTGCTAGAGCCCTGGGTAGCGGGGGTTGTAATGAGCAGTTCTTC. It codes for CSARALGSGGCNEQFF.

As concerns this clonotype: One junction end does not reproduce the germline sequence, and a read error may be involved. The genes are TRBV30 and TRBJ2-6; 7 bases align to TRBD2. The germline gives CDR1 GTSNPN, CDR2 SVGIG (reference sequence). This CDR3 is built from 16 residues. DNA of the CDR3: TGTGCCAGGAGTACGGGGGAGGGTTATGGGGCCAACGTCCTGACTTTC. Its translation is CARSTGEGYGANVLTF. The full variable domain, with the rest looked up from reference TRBV30 and TRBJ2-6, is SQTIHQWPATLVQPVGSPLSLECTVEGTSNPNLYWYRQAAGRGLQLLFYSVGIGQISSEVPQNLSASRPQDRQFILSSKKLLLSDSGFYLCARSTGEGYGANVLTFGAGSRLTVL.

This chain connects TRBV29-1 to TRBJ2-5; unclear D gene. The CDR3 length is 14 residues. Between the trimmed V and J ends, which lost 1 base and 4 bases, there was a span of 13 bases. The germline CDR1 and CDR2 sequences are SQVTM and ANQGSEA. CDR3 sequence (DNA): TGCAGCGTTGAAGGTACAGAGGAAGGAGAGACCCAGTACTTC. Amino acid sequence: CSVEGTEEGETQYF.

In its sample, this clonotype was seen many times. This rearrangement joins TRBV27 to TRBJ2-1; 15 bases map to TRBD2. Unmatched junction bases numbered 4, after V lost 10 bases and J lost 0 bases. The germline gives CDR1 MNHEY, CDR2 SMNVEV (reference sequence). The CDR3 sequence is 16 residues long. The CDR3 region has the DNA TGTGCCACCGGGACTAGCGGGGGGTCCTCCTACAATGAGCAGTTCTTC. Encoded protein: CATGTSGGSSYNEQFF.

This chain joins TRBV5-1 and TRBJ2-5; 8 bases match TRBD1. The germline gives CDR1 SGHRS, CDR2 YFSETQ. The CDR3 extends over 14 amino acids. Unmatched junction bases numbered 7, after V lost 4 bases and J lost 5 bases. CDR3 sequence: CASSPRTGRETQYF. CDR3 bases: TGCGCCAGCAGCCCGCGGACAGGGAGGGAGACCCAGTACTTC.

This chain connects TRBV5-1 to TRBJ1-5, with 10 bases identical to TRBD1. Germline V gives CDR1 SGHRS, CDR2 YFSETQ. This CDR3 has 14 residues. J lost 5 bases, V lost 3 bases, and 2 bases had no gene match. The CDR3 spells CASSSTGGDQPQHF. DNA for the CDR3: TGCGCCAGCAGCTCGACAGGGGGCGATCAGCCCCAGCATTTT.

This clonotype was counted ten times or more. The chain has TRBV14 and TRBJ2-1; D remains ambiguous. Germline assignment: CDR1 SGHDN and CDR2 FVKESK. V was shortened by 7 bases and J by 3 bases, with 13 bases between the two germline ends. The CDR3 length is 14 residues. CDR3 residues: CASKGDFFYNEQFF. The CDR3 DNA reads TGTGCCAGCAAAGGCGACTTCTTCTACAATGAGCAGTTCTTC. The full variable domain, completed using reference TRBV14 and TRBJ2-1, is EAGVTQFPSHSVIEKGQTVTLRCDPISGHDNLYWYRRVMGKEIKFLLHFVKESKQDESGMPNNRFLAERTGGTYSTLKVQPAELEDSGVYFCASKGDFFYNEQFFGPGTRLTVL.

The chain joins TRBV3-1 to TRBJ2-4; D may be TRBD2 (6 bases). Trimming took 1 base from V and 0 from J, leaving 13 bases between them. The CDR3 contains 17 residues. Per the germline V gene, CDR1 is LGHDT and CDR2 is YNNKEL (reference sequence). Here the CDR3 reads CASSQGRGRLAKNIQYF. The CDR3 DNA reads as TGTGCCAGCAGCCAAGGCCGAGGGAGGCTAGCCAAAAACATTCAGTACTTC.

This rearrangement joins TRBV10-3 to TRBJ1-1; maybe TRBD1 (6 bases). The CDR3 length is 15 residues. Trimming pared 3 bases from V and 1 base from J, leaving 12 bases between. Germline CDR1 and CDR2: ENHRY and SYGVKD. The CDR3 loop reads CAISDRQGRNTEAFF. Here the CDR3 DNA reads TGTGCCATCAGTGACAGGCAGGGGAGGAACACTGAAGCTTTCTTT.

For this clonotype: A much larger clone differs from this one at a single base, so this may be a read error. J is TRBJ1-2 and V is TRBV6-5; possible D gene TRBD1, 5 bases. The CDR3 contains 13 residues. V shed 2 bases and J shed 6 bases, with 10 bases lying between them. Germline V lookup: CDR1 MNHEY, CDR2 SVGAGI. The DNA for the CDR3 is TGTGCCAGCAGTTACGAGGGACGCCATGGCTACACCTTC. It yields the protein CASSYEGRHGYTF.

The gene calls are TRBV4-3 and TRBJ2-3, with D perhaps TRBD1 or TRBD2 (5 bases each). This CDR3 has 19 amino acids. The V end was cut by 0 bases, the J end by 1 base, with 20 bases between. Germline CDR1 is LGHNA and CDR2 is YSLEER. The CDR3 here is CASSQDIGEGFYGTDTQYF. For the CDR3, the DNA is TGCGCCAGCAGCCAAGATATTGGCGAGGGGTTTTATGGCACAGATACGCAGTATTTT.

This clonotype was counted at least ten times. V gene TRBV29-1 combines with J gene TRBJ1-1, with 9 bases lining up with TRBD1. V shed 6 bases and J 0 bases; nucleotides not matched to a gene: 5. CDR1 and CDR2 from the germline V gene are SQVTM and ANQGSEA. This CDR3 region has 14 residues. CDR3 in amino acids: CSVTGGIMNTEAFF. The CDR3 region has the DNA TGCAGCGTGACAGGGGGGATAATGAACACTGAAGCTTTCTTT.

The sample holds a few counts of this clonotype. Just one base apart from a much larger clone, this may be a read error. The chain combines TRBV21-1 with TRBJ2-4; the table assigns TRBD1, which was not confirmed against the DNA. Judging by the DNA end, TRBJ2-7 fits better; the J call may be wrong. TRBV21-1 is labeled a pseudogene. The length of the CDR3 is 17 residues. The CDR3 DNA sequence: TGTGCCAGCAGCAGGCCCCGAACAGGGCCGCCCAAGTACGAGCAGTACTTC. It yields the protein CASSRPRTGPPKYEQYF.

This clonotype has at least ten counts. The chain has TRBV6-5 and TRBJ2-7; D ambiguous. Deletions cut 3 bases from V and 3 bases from J, with 9 bases between. CDR1 is MNHEY, CDR2 SVGAGI, per germline. The CDR3 extends over 13 amino acids. The CDR3 coding sequence is TGTGCCAGCAGTTATAACCCAGGCTACGAGCAGTACTTC. Protein: CASSYNPGYEQYF.

This clonotype came up a few times. This could be a read error, since a much larger clone is one nucleotide away. The chain links TRBV6-2 or TRBV6-3 to TRBJ2-3; 7 nucleotides align to TRBD1. This CDR3 comprises 16 residues. Germline CDR1 is MNHEY and CDR2 is SVGEGT. Here the CDR3 DNA reads TGTGCCAGCAGTTACCGAGGGGGCGATGGCACAGATACGCGGTATTTT. This encodes CASSYRGGDGTDTRYF.

This clonotype was picked up many times. For the CDR3, the DNA is TGTGCCTGGAGTCCCAGGGGCGATGAGCAGTTCTTC. Encoded protein: CAWSPRGDEQFF. The genes are TRBV30 and TRBJ2-1; maybe TRBD1 (6 bases). The length of the CDR3 is 12 residues. Germline V gene sequence: CDR1 GTSNPN, CDR2 SVGIG (reference sequence). V was trimmed by 2 bases and J by 8 bases, leaving 10 bases between them.

This chain links TRBV12-3 or TRBV12-4 with TRBJ2-5; the D gene is possibly TRBD1 (6 bases). The CDR3 sequence is 18 residues long. V lost 11 bases and J lost 11, with 39 bases in between. Written as DNA, the CDR3 is TGTGCCTGCACCAGGCTATTGGCTGGGGGCTCCTCCTACAATGAGCAGTACTTC. Its translation is CACTRLLAGGSSYNEQYF.

This clonotype has only a few counts. At one of its ends the junction is not consistent with the germline gene, which may arise from a read error. In DNA form, the CDR3 reads TGTGCTAGCAGCGCCGGACAGGGGGCCTCAGATACGCAGTATTTT. It yields the protein CASSAGQGASDTQYF. V gene TRBV7-7 combines with J gene TRBJ2-3, with 11 bases that match TRBD1. This CDR3 has 15 amino acids. Germline assignment: CDR1 SSHAT and CDR2 FNYEAQ (reference sequence).

There are a few counts of this clonotype. This chain joins TRBV7-6 and TRBJ2-5; maybe TRBD1 (6 bases). CDR1 is SGHVS and CDR2 is FNYEAQ in the germline V gene. V lost 1 base and J 7 bases, leaving 16 bases between the germline ends. The CDR3 sequence is 15 residues long. CDR3 loop: CASSLDQGYRRTQYF. The CDR3 nucleotides read TGTGCCAGCAGCTTAGACCAGGGGTACCGACGGACCCAGTACTTC.

V usage is TRBV5-1 and J usage is TRBJ2-3; 8 bases match TRBD1. Unmatched junction bases numbered 7, after V lost 0 bases and J lost 4 bases. The CDR3 runs to 16 residues. Looked up from germline, CDR1 is SGHRS and CDR2 is YFSETQ. The DNA for the CDR3 is TGCGCCAGCAGCTTGGGACAGGGGAGATTTGCAGATACGCAGTATTTT. This sequence encodes CASSLGQGRFADTQYF. Complete variable domain (other parts from reference TRBV5-1 and TRBJ2-3): KAGVTQTPRYLIKTRGQQVTLSCSPISGHRSVSWYQQTPGQGLQFLFEYFSETQRNKGNFPGRFSGRQFSNSRSEMNVSTLELGDSALYLCASSLGQGRFADTQYFGPGTRLTVL.

The chain recombines TRBV27 with TRBJ1-1; 8 bases match TRBD1. From germline, CDR1 is MNHEY and CDR2 SMNVEV (reference sequence). V lost 4 bases to trimming and J lost 2 bases; unmatched junction nucleotides: 12. The CDR3 length is 17 residues. CDR3 nucleotide sequence: TGTGCCAGCAGTTCAAGGACAGGGATGGGTAGAAACACTGAAGCTTTCTTT. Amino acids: CASSSRTGMGRNTEAFF.